The clone carrying this T cell receptor beta chain has only one observation. These data originate in a study of blood T cell repertoires in COVID-19. Study summary: The cDNA or gDNA used as material had been derived from T cells, B-cell-depleted T cells, or PBMCs.

Measured with immunoSEQ multiplex PCR; TCRdb has only the in-frame clones, and not every one. Found here are more than 200,000 clones, around 90% of them singletons; the top ten hold roughly 4.9%. V shed 3 bases, J shed 6 bases, and the junction held 10 bases outside the gene matches. The CDR3 is 15 amino acids. The germline gives CDR1 SGDLS, CDR2 YYNGEE. The clonotype originates from a woman aged 55-75 years with COVID-19, enrolled during active disease. The sequenced sample was peripheral blood. The J gene is TRBJ1-1, the V gene TRBV9; 8 nucleotides line up with TRBD1. CDR3 region: CASSAGQGGLPEAFF. CDR3 DNA: TGTGCCAGCAGCGCAGGACAGGGTGGCCTCCCTGAAGCTTTCTTT.